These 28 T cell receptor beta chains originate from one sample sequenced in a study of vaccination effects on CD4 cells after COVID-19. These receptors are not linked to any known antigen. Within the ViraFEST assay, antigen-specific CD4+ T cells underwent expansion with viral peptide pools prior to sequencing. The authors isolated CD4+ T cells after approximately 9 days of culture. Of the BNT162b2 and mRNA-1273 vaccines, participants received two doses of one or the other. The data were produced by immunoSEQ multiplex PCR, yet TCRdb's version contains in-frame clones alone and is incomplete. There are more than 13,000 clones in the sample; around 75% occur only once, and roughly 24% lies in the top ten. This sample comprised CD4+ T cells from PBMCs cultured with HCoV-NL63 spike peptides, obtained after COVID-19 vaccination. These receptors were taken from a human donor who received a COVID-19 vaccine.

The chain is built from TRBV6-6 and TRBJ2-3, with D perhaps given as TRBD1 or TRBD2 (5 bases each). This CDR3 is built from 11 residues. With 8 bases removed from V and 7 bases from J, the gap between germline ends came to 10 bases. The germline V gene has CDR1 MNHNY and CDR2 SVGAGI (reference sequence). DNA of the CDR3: TGTGCCAGCGGGGGAGATAATACGCAGTATTTT. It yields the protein CASGGDNTQYF.

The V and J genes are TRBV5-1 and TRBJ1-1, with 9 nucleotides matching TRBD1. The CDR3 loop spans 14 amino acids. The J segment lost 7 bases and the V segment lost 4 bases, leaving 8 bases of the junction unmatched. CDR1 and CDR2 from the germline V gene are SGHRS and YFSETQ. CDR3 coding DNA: TGCGCCAGCAGCCAGGGACAGGGCACTAATGAAGCTTTCTTT. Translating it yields CASSQGQGTNEAFF.

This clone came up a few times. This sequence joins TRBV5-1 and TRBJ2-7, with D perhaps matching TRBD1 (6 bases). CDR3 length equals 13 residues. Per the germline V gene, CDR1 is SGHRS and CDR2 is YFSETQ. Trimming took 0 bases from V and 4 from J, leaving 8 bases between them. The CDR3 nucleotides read TGCGCCAGCAGCTTGGAGGGGGTATACGAGCAGTACTTC. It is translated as CASSLEGVYEQYF.

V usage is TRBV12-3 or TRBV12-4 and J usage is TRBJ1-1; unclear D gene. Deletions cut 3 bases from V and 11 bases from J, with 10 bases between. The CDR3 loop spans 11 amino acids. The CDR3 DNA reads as TGTGCCAGCAGTTTTGACCGAAAGGCTTTCTTT. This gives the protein CASSFDRKAFF.

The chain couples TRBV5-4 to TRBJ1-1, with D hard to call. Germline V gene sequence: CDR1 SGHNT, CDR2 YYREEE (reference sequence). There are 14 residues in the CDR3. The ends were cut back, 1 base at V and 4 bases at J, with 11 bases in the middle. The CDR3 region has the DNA TGTGCCAGCAGCTTGAGTCAGCTAACCACTGAAGCTTTCTTT. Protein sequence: CASSLSQLTTEAFF.

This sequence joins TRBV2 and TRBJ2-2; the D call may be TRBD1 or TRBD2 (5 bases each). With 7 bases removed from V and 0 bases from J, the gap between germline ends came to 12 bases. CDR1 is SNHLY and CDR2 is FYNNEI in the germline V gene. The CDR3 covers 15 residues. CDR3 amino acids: CASTSGTTNTGELFF. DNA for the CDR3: TGTGCCAGCACCTCGGGGACGACGAACACCGGGGAGCTGTTTTTT. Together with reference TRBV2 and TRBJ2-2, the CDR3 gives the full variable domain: EPEVTQTPSHQVTQMGQEVILRCVPISNHLYFYWYRQILGQKVEFLVSFYNNEISEKSEIFDDQFSVERPDGSNFTLKIRSTKLEDSAMYFCASTSGTTNTGELFFGEGSRLTVL.

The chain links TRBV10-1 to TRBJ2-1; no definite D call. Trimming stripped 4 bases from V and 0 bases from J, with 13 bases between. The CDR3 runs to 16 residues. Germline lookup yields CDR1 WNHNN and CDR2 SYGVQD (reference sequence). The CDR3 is CASSGRTAVSYNEQFF. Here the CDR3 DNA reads TGCGCCAGCAGTGGCAGGACGGCAGTCTCCTACAATGAGCAGTTCTTC.

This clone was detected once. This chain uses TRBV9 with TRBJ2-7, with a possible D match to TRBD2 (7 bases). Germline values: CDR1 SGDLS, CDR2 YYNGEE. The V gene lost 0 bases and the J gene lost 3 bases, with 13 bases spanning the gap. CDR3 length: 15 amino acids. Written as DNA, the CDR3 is TGTGCCAGCAGCGTAGACGGAAGGGGGGGCTACGAGCAGTACTTC. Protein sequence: CASSVDGRGGYEQYF.

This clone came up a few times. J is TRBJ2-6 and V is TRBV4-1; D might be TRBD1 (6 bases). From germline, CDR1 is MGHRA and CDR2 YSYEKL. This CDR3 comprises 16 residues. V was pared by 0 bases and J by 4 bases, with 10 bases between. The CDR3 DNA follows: TGCGCCAGCAGCCAAGATCAGGGGAGCGGGGCCAACGTCCTGACTTTC. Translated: CASSQDQGSGANVLTF.

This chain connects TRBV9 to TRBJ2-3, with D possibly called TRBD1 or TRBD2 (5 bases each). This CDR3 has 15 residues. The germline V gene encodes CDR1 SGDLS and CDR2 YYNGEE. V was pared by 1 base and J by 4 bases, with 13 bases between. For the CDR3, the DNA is TGTGCCAGCAGCGTACGAGGGGACGGGGCAGATACGCAGTATTTT. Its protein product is CASSVRGDGADTQYF.

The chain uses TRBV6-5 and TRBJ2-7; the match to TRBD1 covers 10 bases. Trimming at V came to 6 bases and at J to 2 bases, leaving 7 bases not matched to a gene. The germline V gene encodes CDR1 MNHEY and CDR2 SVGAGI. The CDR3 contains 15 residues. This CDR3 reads CASSPRDRGPYEQYF. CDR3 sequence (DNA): TGTGCCAGCAGCCCGAGGGACAGGGGTCCCTACGAGCAGTACTTC.

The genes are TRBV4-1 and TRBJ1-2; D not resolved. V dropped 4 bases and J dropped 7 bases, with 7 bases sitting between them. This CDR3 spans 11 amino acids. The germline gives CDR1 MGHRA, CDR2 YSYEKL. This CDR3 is CASSRQGGYTF. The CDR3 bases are TGCGCCAGCAGCCGTCAAGGTGGCTACACCTTC.

CDR3 sequence (DNA): TGCGCCAGCAGCTTGGACGTAGCGCTAAACCTCTATGGCTACACCTTC. The encoded protein is CASSLDVALNLYGYTF. This chain uses TRBV5-1 with TRBJ1-2; the D is unclear. Trimming pared 0 bases from V and 4 bases from J, leaving 16 bases between. The length of the CDR3 is 16 residues. Germline loops: CDR1 SGHRS, CDR2 YFSETQ.

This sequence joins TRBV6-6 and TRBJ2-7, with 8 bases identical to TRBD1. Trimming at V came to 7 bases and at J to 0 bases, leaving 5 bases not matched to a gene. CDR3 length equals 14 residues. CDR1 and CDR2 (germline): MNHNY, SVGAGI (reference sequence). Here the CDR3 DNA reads TGTGCCAGCACCCGGACAGGGACCTCCTACGAGCAGTACTTC. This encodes CASTRTGTSYEQYF.

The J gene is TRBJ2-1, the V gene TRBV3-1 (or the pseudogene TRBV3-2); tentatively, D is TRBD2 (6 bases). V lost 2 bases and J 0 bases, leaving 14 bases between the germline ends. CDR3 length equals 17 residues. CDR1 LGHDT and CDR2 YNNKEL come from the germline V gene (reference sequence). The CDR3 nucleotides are TGTGCCAGCAGCCAAAATTCGGCGGGAAGCTCCTACAATGAGCAGTTCTTC. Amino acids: CASSQNSAGSSYNEQFF.

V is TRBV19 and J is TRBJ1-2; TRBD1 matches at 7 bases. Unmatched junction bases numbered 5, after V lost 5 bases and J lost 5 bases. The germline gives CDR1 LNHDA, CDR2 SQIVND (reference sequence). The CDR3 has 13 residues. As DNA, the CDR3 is TGTGCCAGTAGTGATACAGGGGAGTATGGCTACACCTTC. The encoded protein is CASSDTGEYGYTF.

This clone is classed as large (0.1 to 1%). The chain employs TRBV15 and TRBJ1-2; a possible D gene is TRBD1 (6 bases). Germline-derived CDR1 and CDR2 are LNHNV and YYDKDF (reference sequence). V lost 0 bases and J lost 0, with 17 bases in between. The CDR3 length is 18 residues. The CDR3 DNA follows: TGTGCCACCAGCAGAGATGGGGGACACGGACCGACTAACTATGGCTACACCTTC. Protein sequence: CATSRDGGHGPTNYGYTF. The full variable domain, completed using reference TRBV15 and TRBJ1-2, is DAMVIQNPRYQVTQFGKPVTLSCSQTLNHNVMYWYQQKSSQAPKLLFHYYDKDFNNEADTPDNFQSRRPNTSFCFLDIRSPGLGDTAMYLCATSRDGGHGPTNYGYTFGSGTRLTVV.

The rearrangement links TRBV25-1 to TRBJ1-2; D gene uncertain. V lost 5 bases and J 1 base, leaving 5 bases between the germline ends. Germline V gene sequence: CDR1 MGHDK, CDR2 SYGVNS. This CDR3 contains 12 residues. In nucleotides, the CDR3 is TGTGCCAGCAGTACGGGTAACTATGGCTACACCTTC. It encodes CASSTGNYGYTF.

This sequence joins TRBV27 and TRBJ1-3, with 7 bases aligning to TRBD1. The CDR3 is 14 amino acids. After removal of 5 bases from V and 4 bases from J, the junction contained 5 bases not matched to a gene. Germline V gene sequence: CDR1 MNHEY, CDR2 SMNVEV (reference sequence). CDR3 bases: TGTGCCAGCAGTCCCGGACAGGCCGGAAACACCATATATTTT. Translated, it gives CASSPGQAGNTIYF.

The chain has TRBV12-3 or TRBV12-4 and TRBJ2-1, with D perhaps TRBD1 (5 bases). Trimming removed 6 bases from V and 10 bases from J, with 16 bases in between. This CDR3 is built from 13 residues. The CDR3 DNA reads TGTGCCAGCAGCTTTGGACACGCCGTCGAGCAGTTCTTC. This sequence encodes CASSFGHAVEQFF.

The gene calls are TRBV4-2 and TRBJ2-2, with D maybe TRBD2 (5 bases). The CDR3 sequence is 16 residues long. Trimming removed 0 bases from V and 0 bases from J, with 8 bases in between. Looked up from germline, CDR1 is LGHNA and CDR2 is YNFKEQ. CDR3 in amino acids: CASSQDVAPNTGELFF. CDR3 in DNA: TGTGCCAGCAGCCAAGACGTAGCGCCGAACACCGGGGAGCTGTTTTTT.

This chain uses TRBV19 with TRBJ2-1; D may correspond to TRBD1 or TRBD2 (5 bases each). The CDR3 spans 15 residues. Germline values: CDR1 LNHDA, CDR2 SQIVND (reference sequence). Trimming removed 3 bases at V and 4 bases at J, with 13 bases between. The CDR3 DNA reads TGTGCCAGTAGTATTAGGGCAGGGAGATACAATGAGCAGTTCTTC. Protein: CASSIRAGRYNEQFF. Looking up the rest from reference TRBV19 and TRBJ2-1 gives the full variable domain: DGGITQSPKYLFRKEGQNVTLSCEQNLNHDAMYWYRQDPGQGLRLIYYSQIVNDFQKGDIAEGYSVSREKKESFPLTVTSAQKNPTAFYLCASSIRAGRYNEQFFGPGTRLTVL.

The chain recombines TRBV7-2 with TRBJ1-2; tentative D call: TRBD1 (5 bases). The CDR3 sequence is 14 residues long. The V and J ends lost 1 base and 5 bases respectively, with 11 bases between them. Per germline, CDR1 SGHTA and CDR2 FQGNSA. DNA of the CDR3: TGTGCCAGCAGCTTAGATTTTCAGGGATATGGCTACACCTTC. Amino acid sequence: CASSLDFQGYGYTF.

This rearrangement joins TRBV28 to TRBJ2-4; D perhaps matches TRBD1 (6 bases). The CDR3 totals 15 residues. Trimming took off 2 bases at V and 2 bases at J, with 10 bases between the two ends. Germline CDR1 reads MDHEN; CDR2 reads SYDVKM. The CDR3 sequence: CASSLPTGSKNIQYF. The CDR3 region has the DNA TGTGCCAGCAGTTTACCTACAGGGTCCAAAAACATTCAGTACTTC.

The CDR3 loop is CASSSGTGSGNTIYF. CDR3 nucleotides: TGCGCCAGCAGCAGCGGGACAGGCTCTGGAAACACCATATATTTT. V usage is TRBV5-1 and J usage is TRBJ1-3, with 8 positions matching TRBD1. The CDR3 length is 15 residues. Germline V gene data show CDR1 as SGHRS and CDR2 as YFSETQ. J was trimmed by 0 bases and V by 4 bases; bases with no gene match: 3.

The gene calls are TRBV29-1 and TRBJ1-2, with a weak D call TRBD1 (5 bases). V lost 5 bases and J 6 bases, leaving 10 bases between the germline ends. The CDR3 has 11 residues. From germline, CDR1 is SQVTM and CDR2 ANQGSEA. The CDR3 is CSVLAGNGYTF. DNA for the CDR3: TGCAGCGTTCTCGCAGGGAATGGCTACACCTTC. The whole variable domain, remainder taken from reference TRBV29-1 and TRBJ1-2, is SAVISQKPSRDICQRGTSLTIQCQVDSQVTMMFWYRQQPGQSLTLIATANQGSEATYESGFVIDKFPISRPNLTFSTLTVSNMSPEDSSIYLCSVLAGNGYTFGSGTRLTVV.

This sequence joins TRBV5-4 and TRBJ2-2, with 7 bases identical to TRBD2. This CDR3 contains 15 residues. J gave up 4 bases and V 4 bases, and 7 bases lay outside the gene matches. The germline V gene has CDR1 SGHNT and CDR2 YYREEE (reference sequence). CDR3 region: CASSRWGGGTGELFF. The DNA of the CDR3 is TGTGCCAGCAGCAGGTGGGGGGGAGGCACCGGGGAGCTGTTTTTT.

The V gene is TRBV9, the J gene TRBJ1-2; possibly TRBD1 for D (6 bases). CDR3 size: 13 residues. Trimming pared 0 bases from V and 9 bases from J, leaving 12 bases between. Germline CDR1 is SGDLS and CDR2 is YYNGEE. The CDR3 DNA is TGTGCCAGCAGCGTAGTACAGGGTGGGAGCTACACCTTC. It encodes CASSVVQGGSYTF. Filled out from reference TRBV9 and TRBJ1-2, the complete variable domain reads DSGVTQTPKHLITATGQRVTLRCSPRSGDLSVYWYQQSLDQGLQFLIQYYNGEERAKGNILERFSAQQFPDLHSELNLSSLELGDSALYFCASSVVQGGSYTFGSGTRLTVV.